The 2 T cell receptor beta chains presented below share a single source sample, sequenced in a study of blood T cells in healthy people across ages. A second PCR of about 7 to 12 cycles used a sample-barcoded 5' primer and a J-beta primer mix. TCRdb analysed the 5' RACE reads with MiXCR anew, one entry per CDR3 protein. The table shows about 1.5 million distinct CDR3 sequences, with about 45% occurring only once. What was sequenced was blood. The receptor set was obtained from a woman aged 18-35 years in good health.

J is TRBJ1-1 and V is TRBV5-5; 8 bases are shared with TRBD1. CDR3 length equals 15 residues. V lost 0 bases and J lost 5; bases outside the gene matches: 6. CDR1 and CDR2 from the germline V gene are SGHKS and YYEKEE (reference sequence). CDR3: CASSLGTGSGTEAFF. In nucleotides, the CDR3 is TGTGCCAGCAGCTTGGGGACAGGGTCGGGAACTGAAGCTTTCTTT. The full variable domain, completed using reference TRBV5-5 and TRBJ1-1, is DAGVTQSPTHLIKTRGQQVTLRCSPISGHKSVSWYQQVLGQGPQFIFQYYEKEERGRGNFPDRFSARQFPNYSSELNVNALLLGDSALYLCASSLGTGSGTEAFFGQGTRLTVV.

The table lists this clonotype with a few counts. V usage is TRBV4-2 and J usage is TRBJ2-4, with 9 bases fitting TRBD1. Trimming removed 3 bases from V and 8 bases from J; junction bases left unmatched: 8. The germline V gene has CDR1 LGHNA and CDR2 YNFKEQ. The length of the CDR3 is 15 residues. The chain's CDR3 is CASSQGTGKKDIQYF. The CDR3 coding sequence is TGTGCCAGCAGCCAGGGGACAGGGAAAAAAGACATTCAGTACTTC.